One TCR beta chain is described in this entry. No antigen is known for it. This CDR3 is built from 16 residues. Per the germline V gene, CDR1 is MDHEN and CDR2 is SYDVKM. Trimming took 6 bases from V and 2 from J, leaving 16 bases between them. PCR amplification relied on 60 Vbeta primers (plus 13 Jbeta primers). Generated by immunoSEQ multiplex PCR, the TCRdb table keeps only in-frame clones and is missing some. The sample records approximately 140,000 clones, around 78% being singletons. The data derive from a study of cytomegalovirus exposure and HLA in healthy donors. Study results and limitations: TCR beta sequences numbering some 17,000 were associated with HLA alleles at 0.05 false discovery rate in a later analysis.

The receptor's source is a woman aged 50 to 65 in good health and CMV-seronegative. V gene TRBV28 combines with J gene TRBJ2-2; tentatively, D is TRBD1 (7 bases). Sequencing input: PBMCs. CDR3 DNA: TGTGCCAGCAGAAACGCGGGACAGATAAACACCGGGGAGCTGTTTTTT. Its protein is CASRNAGQINTGELFF.